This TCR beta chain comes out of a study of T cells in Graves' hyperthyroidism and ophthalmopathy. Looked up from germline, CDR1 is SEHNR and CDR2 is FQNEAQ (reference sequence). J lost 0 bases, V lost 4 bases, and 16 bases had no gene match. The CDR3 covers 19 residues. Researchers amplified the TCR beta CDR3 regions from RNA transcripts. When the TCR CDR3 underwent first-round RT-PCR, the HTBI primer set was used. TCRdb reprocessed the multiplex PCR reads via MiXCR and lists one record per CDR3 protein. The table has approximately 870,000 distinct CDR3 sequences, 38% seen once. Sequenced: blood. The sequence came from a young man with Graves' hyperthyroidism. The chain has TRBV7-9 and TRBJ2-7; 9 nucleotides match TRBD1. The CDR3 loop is CASSSGLELGQGRSYEQYF. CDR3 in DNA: TGTGCCAGCAGCTCAGGTCTCGAGCTGGGACAGGGCCGCTCCTACGAGCAGTACTTC.